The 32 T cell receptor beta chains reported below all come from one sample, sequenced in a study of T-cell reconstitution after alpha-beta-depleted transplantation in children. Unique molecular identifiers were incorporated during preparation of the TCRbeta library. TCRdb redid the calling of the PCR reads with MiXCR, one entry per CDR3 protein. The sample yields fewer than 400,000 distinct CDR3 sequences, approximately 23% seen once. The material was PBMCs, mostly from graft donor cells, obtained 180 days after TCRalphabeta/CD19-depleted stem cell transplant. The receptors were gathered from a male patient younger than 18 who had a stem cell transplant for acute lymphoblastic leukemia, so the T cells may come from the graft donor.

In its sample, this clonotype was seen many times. The DNA of the CDR3 is TGCGCCAGCAGCTTGGAAGGTCCTACCTACGAGCAGTACTTC. It specifies CASSLEGPTYEQYF. The chain carries TRBV5-1 and TRBJ2-7; D unclear. CDR1 and CDR2 from the germline V gene are SGHRS and YFSETQ. Trimming pared 0 bases from V and 2 bases from J, leaving 9 bases between. CDR3 length: 14 residues.

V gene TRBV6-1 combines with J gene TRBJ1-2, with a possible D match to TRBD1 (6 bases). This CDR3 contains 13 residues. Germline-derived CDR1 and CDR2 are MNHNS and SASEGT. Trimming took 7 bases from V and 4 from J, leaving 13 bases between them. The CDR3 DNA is TGTGCCAGCACGAGGGACAAGGTCTATGGCTACACCTTC. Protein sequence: CASTRDKVYGYTF.

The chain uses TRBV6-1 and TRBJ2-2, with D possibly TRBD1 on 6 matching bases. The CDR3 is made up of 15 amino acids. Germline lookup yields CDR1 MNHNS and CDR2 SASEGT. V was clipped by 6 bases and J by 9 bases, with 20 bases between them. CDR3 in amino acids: CASRTEWGLGRELFF. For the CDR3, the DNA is TGTGCCAGCAGGACGGAGTGGGGGCTGGGGCGGGAGCTGTTTTTT.

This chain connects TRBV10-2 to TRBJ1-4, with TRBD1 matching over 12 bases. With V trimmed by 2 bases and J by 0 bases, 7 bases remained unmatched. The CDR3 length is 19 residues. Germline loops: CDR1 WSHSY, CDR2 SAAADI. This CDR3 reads CASSETYGTGGPTNEKLFF. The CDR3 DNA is TGCGCCAGCAGTGAGACCTACGGGACAGGGGGCCCAACTAATGAAAAACTGTTTTTT.

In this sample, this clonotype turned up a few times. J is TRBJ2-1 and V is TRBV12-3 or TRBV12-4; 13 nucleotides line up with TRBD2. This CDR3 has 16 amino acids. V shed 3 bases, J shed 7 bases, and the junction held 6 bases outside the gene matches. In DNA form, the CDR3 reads TGTGCCAGCAGTTTTTGGACTAGCGGGAGAACGAATGAGCAGTTCTTC. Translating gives CASSFWTSGRTNEQFF.

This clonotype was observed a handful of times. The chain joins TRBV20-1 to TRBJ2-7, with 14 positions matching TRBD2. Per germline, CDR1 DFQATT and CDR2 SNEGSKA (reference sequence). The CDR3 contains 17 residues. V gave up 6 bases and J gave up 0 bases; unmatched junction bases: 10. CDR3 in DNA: TGCAGTGCCTCGGGACTAGCGGGAGTATATGCCTCCTACGAGCAGTACTTC. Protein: CSASGLAGVYASYEQYF.

CDR3 residues: CASSQDWPQGMANEQFF. The DNA of the CDR3 is TGCGCCAGCAGCCAAGATTGGCCACAGGGTATGGCGAATGAGCAGTTCTTC. V gene TRBV4-1 combines with J gene TRBJ2-1; D is perhaps TRBD1 (6 bases). Trimming removed 0 bases at V and 7 bases at J, with 19 bases between. CDR3 length equals 17 residues. Germline V gene lookup returns CDR1 MGHRA and CDR2 YSYEKL.

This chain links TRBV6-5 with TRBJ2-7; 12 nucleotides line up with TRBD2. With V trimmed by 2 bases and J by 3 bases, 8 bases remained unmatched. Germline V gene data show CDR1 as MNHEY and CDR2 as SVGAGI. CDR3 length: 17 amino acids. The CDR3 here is CASSYTVTSGSVYEQYF. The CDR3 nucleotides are TGTGCCAGCAGTTACACAGTGACTAGCGGGAGTGTCTACGAGCAGTACTTC.

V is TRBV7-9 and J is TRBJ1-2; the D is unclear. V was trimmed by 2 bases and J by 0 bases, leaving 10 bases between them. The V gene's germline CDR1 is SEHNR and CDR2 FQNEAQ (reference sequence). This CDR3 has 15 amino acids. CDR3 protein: CASSLRPEANYGYTF. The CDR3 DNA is TGTGCCAGCAGCTTAAGACCAGAAGCTAACTATGGCTACACCTTC.

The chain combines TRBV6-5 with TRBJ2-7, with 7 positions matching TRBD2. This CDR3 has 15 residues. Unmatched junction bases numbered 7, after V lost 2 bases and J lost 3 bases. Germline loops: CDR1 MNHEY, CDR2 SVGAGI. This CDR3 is CASSYGVSGRYEQYF. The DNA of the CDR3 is TGTGCCAGCAGTTACGGGGTTAGCGGGCGCTACGAGCAGTACTTC.

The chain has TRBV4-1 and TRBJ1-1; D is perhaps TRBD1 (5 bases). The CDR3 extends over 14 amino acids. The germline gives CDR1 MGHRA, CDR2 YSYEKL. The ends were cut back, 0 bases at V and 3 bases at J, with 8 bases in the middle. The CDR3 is CASSQDPGYTEAFF. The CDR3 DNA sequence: TGCGCCAGCAGCCAAGATCCAGGGTACACTGAAGCTTTCTTT.

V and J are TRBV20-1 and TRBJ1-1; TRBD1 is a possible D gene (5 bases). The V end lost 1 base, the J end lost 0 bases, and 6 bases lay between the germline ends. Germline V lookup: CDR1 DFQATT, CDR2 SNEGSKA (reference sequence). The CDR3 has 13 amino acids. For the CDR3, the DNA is TGCAGTGCTAGAGGACAGCTGAACACTGAAGCTTTCTTT. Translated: CSARGQLNTEAFF.

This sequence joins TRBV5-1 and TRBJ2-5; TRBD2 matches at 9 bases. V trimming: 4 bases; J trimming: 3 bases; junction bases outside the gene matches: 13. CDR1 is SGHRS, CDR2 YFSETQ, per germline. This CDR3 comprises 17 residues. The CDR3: CASSQPVAGGPEETQYF. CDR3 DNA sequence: TGCGCCAGCAGCCAGCCGGTGGCGGGAGGGCCGGAAGAGACCCAGTACTTC.

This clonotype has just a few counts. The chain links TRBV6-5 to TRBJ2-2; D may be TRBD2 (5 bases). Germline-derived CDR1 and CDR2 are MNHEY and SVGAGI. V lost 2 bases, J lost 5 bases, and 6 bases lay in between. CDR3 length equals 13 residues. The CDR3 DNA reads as TGTGCCAGCAGTTACGGCGGGACCGGGGAGCTGTTTTTT. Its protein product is CASSYGGTGELFF.

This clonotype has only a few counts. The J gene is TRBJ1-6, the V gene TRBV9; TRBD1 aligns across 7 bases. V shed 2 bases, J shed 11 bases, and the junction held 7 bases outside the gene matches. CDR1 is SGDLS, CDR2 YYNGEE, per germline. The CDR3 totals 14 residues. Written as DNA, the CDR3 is TGTGCCAGCAGCGTCAGACAGGGAGAGACACCCCTCCACTTT. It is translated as CASSVRQGETPLHF.

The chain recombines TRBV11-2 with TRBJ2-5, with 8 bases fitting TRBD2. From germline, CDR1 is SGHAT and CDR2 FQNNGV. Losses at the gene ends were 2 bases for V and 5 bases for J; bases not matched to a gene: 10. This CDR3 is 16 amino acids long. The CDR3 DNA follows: TGTGCCAGCAGCTTACTCTTATTAGCGGGATGGGAGACCCAGTACTTC. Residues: CASSLLLLAGWETQYF.

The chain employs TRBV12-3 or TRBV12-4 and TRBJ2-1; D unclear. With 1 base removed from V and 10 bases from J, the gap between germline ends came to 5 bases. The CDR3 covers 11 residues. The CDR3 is CASSLVTEQFF. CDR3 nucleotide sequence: TGTGCCAGCAGTTTAGTTACCGAGCAGTTCTTC.

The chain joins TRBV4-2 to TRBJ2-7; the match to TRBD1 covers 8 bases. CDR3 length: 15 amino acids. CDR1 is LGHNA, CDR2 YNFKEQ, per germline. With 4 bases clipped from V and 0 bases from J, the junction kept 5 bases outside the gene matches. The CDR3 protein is CASSLRTGSSYEQYF. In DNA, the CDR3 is TGTGCCAGCAGCCTACGGACAGGGAGCTCCTACGAGCAGTACTTC.

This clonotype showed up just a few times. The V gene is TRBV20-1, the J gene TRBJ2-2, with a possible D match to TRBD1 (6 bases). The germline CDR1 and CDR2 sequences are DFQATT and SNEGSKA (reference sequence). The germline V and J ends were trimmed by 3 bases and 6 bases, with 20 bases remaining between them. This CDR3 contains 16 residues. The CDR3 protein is CSASGRAQGQAGELFF. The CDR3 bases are TGCAGTGCTAGTGGAAGGGCTCAGGGACAAGCCGGGGAGCTGTTTTTT.

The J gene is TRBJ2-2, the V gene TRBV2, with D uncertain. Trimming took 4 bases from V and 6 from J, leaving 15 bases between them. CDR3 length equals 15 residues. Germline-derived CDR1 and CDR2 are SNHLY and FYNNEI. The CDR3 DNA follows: TGTGCCAGCAGTGTCTTACCGCTAAGATCCGGGGAGCTGTTTTTT. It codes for CASSVLPLRSGELFF.

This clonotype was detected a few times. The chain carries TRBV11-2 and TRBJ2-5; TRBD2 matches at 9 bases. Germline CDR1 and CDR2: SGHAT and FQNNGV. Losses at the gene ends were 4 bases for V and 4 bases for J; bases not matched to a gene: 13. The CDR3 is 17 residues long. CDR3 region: CASSSPRGSGSGETQYF. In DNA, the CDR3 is TGTGCCAGCAGCTCGCCTCGAGGTAGCGGGAGTGGAGAGACCCAGTACTTC.

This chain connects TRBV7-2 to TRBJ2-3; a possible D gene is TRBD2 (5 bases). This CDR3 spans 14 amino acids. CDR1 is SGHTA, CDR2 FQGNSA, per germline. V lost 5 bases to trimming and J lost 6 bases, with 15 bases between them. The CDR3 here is CASSAGLGSDTQYF. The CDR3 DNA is TGTGCCAGCAGCGCCGGACTGGGTTCCGATACGCAGTATTTT.

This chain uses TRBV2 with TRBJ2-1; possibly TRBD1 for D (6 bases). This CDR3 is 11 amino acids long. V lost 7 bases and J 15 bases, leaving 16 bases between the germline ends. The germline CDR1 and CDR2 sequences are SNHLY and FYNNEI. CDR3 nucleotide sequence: TGTGCCAGCACCCGGACAGACCGGGGGTTCTTC. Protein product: CASTRTDRGFF.

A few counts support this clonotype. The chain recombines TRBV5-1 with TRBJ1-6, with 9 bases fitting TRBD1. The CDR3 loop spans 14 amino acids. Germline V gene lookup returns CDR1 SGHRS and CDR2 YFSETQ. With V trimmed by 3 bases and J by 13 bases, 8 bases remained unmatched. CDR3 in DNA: TGCGCCAGCAGCTCGACAGGGGGAATCTCGCCCCTCCACTTT. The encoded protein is CASSSTGGISPLHF. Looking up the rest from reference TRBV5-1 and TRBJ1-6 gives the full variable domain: KAGVTQTPRYLIKTRGQQVTLSCSPISGHRSVSWYQQTPGQGLQFLFEYFSETQRNKGNFPGRFSGRQFSNSRSEMNVSTLELGDSALYLCASSSTGGISPLHFGNGTRLTVT.

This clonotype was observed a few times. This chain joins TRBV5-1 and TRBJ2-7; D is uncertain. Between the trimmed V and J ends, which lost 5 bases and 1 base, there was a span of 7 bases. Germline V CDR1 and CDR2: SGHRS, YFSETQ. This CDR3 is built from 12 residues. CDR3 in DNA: TGCGCCAGCAGACGACGGTCCTACGAGCAGTACTTC. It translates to CASRRRSYEQYF. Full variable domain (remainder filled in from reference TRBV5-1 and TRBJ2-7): KAGVTQTPRYLIKTRGQQVTLSCSPISGHRSVSWYQQTPGQGLQFLFEYFSETQRNKGNFPGRFSGRQFSNSRSEMNVSTLELGDSALYLCASRRRSYEQYFGPGTRLTVT.

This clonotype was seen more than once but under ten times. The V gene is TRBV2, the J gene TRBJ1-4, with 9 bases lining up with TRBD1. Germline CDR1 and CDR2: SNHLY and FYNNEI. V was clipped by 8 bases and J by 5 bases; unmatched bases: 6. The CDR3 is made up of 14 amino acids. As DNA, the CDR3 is TGTGCCAGCGGTGCACAGGGGGCGAATGAAAAACTGTTTTTT. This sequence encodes CASGAQGANEKLFF.

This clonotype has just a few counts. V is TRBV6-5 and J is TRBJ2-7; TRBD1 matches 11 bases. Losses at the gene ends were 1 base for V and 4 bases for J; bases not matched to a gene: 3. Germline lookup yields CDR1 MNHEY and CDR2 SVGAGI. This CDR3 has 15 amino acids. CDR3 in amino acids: CASSYYWDRGYEQYF. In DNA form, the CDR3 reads TGTGCCAGCAGTTACTATTGGGACAGGGGGTACGAGCAGTACTTC.

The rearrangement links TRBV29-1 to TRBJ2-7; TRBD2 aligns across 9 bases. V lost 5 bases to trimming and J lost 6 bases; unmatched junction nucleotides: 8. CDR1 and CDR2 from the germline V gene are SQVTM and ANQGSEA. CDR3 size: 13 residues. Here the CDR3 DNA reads TGCAGCGTTCGTGGTAGCGGGAGCTCCGAGCAGTACTTC. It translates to CSVRGSGSSEQYF.

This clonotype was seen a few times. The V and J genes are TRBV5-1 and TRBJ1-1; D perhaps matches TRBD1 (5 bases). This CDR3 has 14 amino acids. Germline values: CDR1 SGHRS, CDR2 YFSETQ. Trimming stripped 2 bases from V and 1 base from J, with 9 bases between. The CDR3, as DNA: TGCGCCAGCAGCTTCCCTAGGGGGAACACTGAAGCTTTCTTT. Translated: CASSFPRGNTEAFF.

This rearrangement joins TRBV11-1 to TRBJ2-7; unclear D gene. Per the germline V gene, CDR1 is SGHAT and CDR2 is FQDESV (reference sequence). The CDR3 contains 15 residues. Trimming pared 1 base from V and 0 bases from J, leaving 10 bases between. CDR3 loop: CASSLGRFSSYEQYF. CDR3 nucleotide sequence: TGTGCCAGCAGCTTAGGCCGGTTCTCCTCCTACGAGCAGTACTTC.

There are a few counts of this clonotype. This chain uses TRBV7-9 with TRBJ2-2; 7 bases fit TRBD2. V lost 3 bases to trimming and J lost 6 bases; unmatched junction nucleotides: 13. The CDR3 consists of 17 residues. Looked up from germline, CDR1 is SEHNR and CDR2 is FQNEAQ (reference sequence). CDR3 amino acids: CASSFRERERNPGELFF. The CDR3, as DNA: TGTGCCAGCAGCTTCCGGGAGCGGGAAAGAAACCCCGGGGAGCTGTTTTTT.

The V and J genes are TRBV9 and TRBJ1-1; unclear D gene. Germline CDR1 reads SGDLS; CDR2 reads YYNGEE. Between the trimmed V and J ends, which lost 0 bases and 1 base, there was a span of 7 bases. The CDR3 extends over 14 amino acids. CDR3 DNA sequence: TGTGCCAGCAGCGTAGGGACGTGGAACACTGAAGCTTTCTTT. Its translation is CASSVGTWNTEAFF.